Described below is a single T cell receptor beta chain sequence and its context. Its antigen is still unknown. ViraFEST expansion of antigen-specific CD4+ T cells with viral peptide pools preceded sequencing. On roughly day 10 of culture, CD4+ T cells were separated out. The healthy vaccine recipients, who had no prior SARS-CoV-2 infection, showed negative nucleocapsid antibodies. Every well got around 1.9 million PBMC, which were grown with about 10 IU/ml IL-2 and 8.5 to 10 ug/ml peptides. CDR1 and CDR2 (germline): SNHLY, FYNNEI. V shed 3 bases, J shed 4 bases, and the junction held 6 bases outside the gene matches. This CDR3 contains 15 residues. The repertoire was sequenced with immunoSEQ multiplex PCR; TCRdb's copy has only in-frame clones and lacks some. The table includes around 30,000 clones, roughly two thirds detected once. The data belong to a study of vaccination effects on CD4 cells after COVID-19. Looking at the study overall: Each participant was given two doses of one vaccine (BNT162b2 or mRNA-1273). Study results and caveats: By a late point after vaccination, infection- and vaccine-induced clones had shrunk markedly through clonal contraction.

Specimen: CD4+ T cells from PBMCs cultured with HCoV-229E spike peptides, collected before COVID-19 vaccination. V usage is TRBV2 and J usage is TRBJ2-1; TRBD1 agrees at 7 bases. This TCR was recovered from a human donor who received a COVID-19 vaccine. The CDR3 sequence: CASSEQQGKYNEQFF. The CDR3 coding sequence is TGTGCCAGCAGTGAGCAACAGGGGAAATACAATGAGCAGTTCTTC.